This T cell receptor beta chain appears in the sequencing data of a study of T cells in tuberculosis. Time point of the sample: new active TB diagnosis, blood taken before or within 7 days of starting treatment. Sequenced by immunoSEQ multiplex PCR; TCRdb stores in-frame clones only, minus some. The data hold roughly 35,000 clones, with under 95% observed a single time. Trimming shortened V by 1 base and J by 0 bases, and 5 bases separated the two germline ends. The CDR3 runs 14 residues. The germline CDR1 and CDR2 sequences are SSHAT and FNYEAQ (reference sequence). The TCR originated in an adult with tuberculosis. Some clones in this sample may be carry-over from other donors' samples. Sequencing was performed on PBMCs, taken at tuberculosis diagnosis. V gene TRBV7-7 combines with J gene TRBJ2-3; D is ambiguous. The CDR3 bases are TGTGCCAGCAGCTTAGACTTAAGCACAGATACGCAGTATTTT. This codes for CASSLDLSTDTQYF.